Sequencing of this TCR beta chain was carried out in a study of T-cell reconstitution after alpha-beta-depleted transplantation in children. General study points: Some patients owed their high day-60 TCRbeta diversity to surviving recipient T cells and thymic progenitors. Several hundred expanded graft clones reportedly were the source of alpha-beta T cells about two months after transplant. Newly produced T cells mostly provided counts and TCRbeta diversity after one year, as hyperexpanded clones declined.

Looked up from germline, CDR1 is LNHDA and CDR2 is SQIVND (reference sequence). Trimming stripped 3 bases from V and 2 bases from J, with 8 bases between. This CDR3 is 14 amino acids long. Molecular barcoding with unique molecular identifiers was used for the TCRbeta library. A single record per CDR3 protein comes from TCRdb applying MiXCR to the PCR reads. This sample yields about 590,000 distinct CDR3 sequences, of which over 10% are seen a single time; roughly 2.3% belongs to the top ten. This clonotype occurred a few times. Its antigen is still unknown. J is TRBJ1-5 and V is TRBV19, with D possibly matching TRBD1 (6 bases). This TCR was recovered from a male patient younger than 18 who had a stem cell transplant for acute myeloid leukemia, so the T cells may come from the graft donor. Sequencing was performed on PBMCs, mostly from graft donor cells, taken 360 days after TCRalphabeta/CD19-depleted stem cell transplant. CDR3 in amino acids: CASSIRQGNQPQHF. In DNA, the CDR3 is TGTGCCAGTAGTATTCGACAGGGCAATCAGCCCCAGCATTTT.